This T cell receptor beta chain came from a study of control samples from healthy donors and cancer patients. Turning to this clone: Other DNA variants within this sample encode the same CDR3.

The assay was immunoSEQ multiplex PCR, and TCRdb's table has in-frame clones only and misses some. The sample has 140,000 or so clones; roughly 89% are singletons. CDR1 MNHEY and CDR2 SMNVEV come from the germline V gene (reference sequence). Trimming left V 6 bases short and J 4 bases short, with 7 bases between. The CDR3 is 11 residues long. The source is a man between 25 and 39 years old in good health. The chain links TRBV27 to TRBJ2-7, with D possibly being TRBD2 (5 bases). Source material: blood. CDR3 bases: TGTGCCAGCAGCCGAGGGTACGAGCAGTACTTC. Its protein product is CASSRGYEQYF.